This T cell receptor beta chain was captured by sequencing in a study of cytomegalovirus exposure and HLA in healthy donors. About the study: From HLA-typed donors, an early data release held 70 million to 95 million unique TCRs.

Both 60 Vbeta primers and 13 Jbeta primers went into the PCR. This table comes from immunoSEQ multiplex PCR, and its TCRdb copy is limited to in-frame clones, with some not included. The sample contains fewer than 110,000 clones, around 80% of which appear only once. The CDR3 totals 16 residues. CDR1 is KGHSH, CDR2 LQKENI, per germline. Losses at the gene ends were 0 bases for V and 9 bases for J; bases not matched to a gene: 11. The sequence derives from a woman younger than 30 in good health and CMV-seropositive. The chain employs TRBV18 and TRBJ2-4, with 7 bases aligning to TRBD2. Sequencing was carried out using PBMCs. CDR3 coding DNA: TGTGCCAGCTCACCACCGTCTAGTGGGGGGGTCGGCATTCAGTACTTC. Translation: CASSPPSSGGVGIQYF.